The 28 T cell receptor beta chains given below trace back to one sample, sequenced in a study of shared clonotypes between healthy human individuals. Produced via immunoSEQ multiplex PCR; TCRdb's table is partial and in-frame only. The table records 90,000 to 150,000 clones, 68% of them present only once. Sequencing was carried out using memory CD8+ T cells sorted from blood. The sample's subset: CD45RO+ cells pooled with CCR7-negative TemRA cells. The receptor set was obtained from a woman in her twenties or thirties in good health.

V is TRBV6-1 and J is TRBJ1-5, with 8 bases that match TRBD1. Per germline, CDR1 MNHNS and CDR2 SASEGT. V dropped 6 bases and J dropped 6; count of bases not matched to a gene: 7. This CDR3 is built from 14 residues. The CDR3: CASRVGQAGQPQHF. CDR3 in DNA: TGTGCCAGCAGGGTGGGACAGGCTGGTCAGCCCCAGCATTTT.

The chain recombines TRBV7-8 with TRBJ2-5; D not certain. The CDR3 runs to 14 residues. V dropped 4 bases and J dropped 0 bases, with 9 bases sitting between them. CDR1 and CDR2 from the germline V gene are SGHVS and FQNEAQ. CDR3 sequence (DNA): TGTGCCAGCAGCTCGCAGGAGAACCAAGAGACCCAGTACTTC. Translating gives CASSSQENQETQYF.

This clone was picked up a small number of times. The V and J genes are TRBV6-5 and TRBJ2-7, with D possibly being TRBD1 or TRBD2 (7 bases each). CDR1 and CDR2 from the germline V gene are MNHEY and SVGAGI. This CDR3 is 15 amino acids long. Deletions cut 3 bases from V and 5 bases from J, with 17 bases between. The CDR3 DNA is TGTGCCAGCAGTTATTCCGCAGGGGGGGTCCACGAGCAGTACTTC. It is translated as CASSYSAGGVHEQYF.

This clone was seen just once. The chain recombines TRBV27 with TRBJ2-1; 7 bases are shared with TRBD2. Germline V gene data show CDR1 as MNHEY and CDR2 as SMNVEV (reference sequence). J lost 7 bases, V lost 6 bases, and 18 bases had no gene match. This CDR3 is built from 17 residues. The DNA for the CDR3 is TGTGCCAGCAGCGGACGGACCCCAGGACTAGTAGGTAATGAGCAGTTCTTC. This codes for CASSGRTPGLVGNEQFF.

The V and J genes are TRBV20-1 and TRBJ1-2, with D unclear. Looked up from germline, CDR1 is DFQATT and CDR2 is SNEGSKA (reference sequence). The CDR3 totals 11 residues. V lost 6 bases, J lost 2 bases, and 7 bases lay in between. CDR3 nucleotides: TGCAGTGCCGCCGACAACTATGGCTACACCTTC. The encoded protein is CSAADNYGYTF.

The rearrangement uses TRBV25-1 and TRBJ2-7; TRBD1 matches 8 bases. CDR1 and CDR2 from the germline V gene are MGHDK and SYGVNS. The CDR3 spans 16 residues. After removal of 3 bases from V and 3 bases from J, the junction contained 10 bases not matched to a gene. The CDR3: CASSDPSTGGSYEQYF. Here the CDR3 DNA reads TGTGCCAGCAGTGACCCCTCAACAGGGGGAAGCTACGAGCAGTACTTC.

This clone came up many times. The rearrangement links TRBV13 to TRBJ2-2; 15 positions agree with TRBD2. CDR3 size: 18 residues. V shed 2 bases, J shed 6 bases, and the junction held 7 bases outside the gene matches. Germline V CDR1 and CDR2: PRHDT, FYEKMQ (reference sequence). In DNA form, the CDR3 reads TGTGCCAGCAGCTTATATGGGACTAGCGGGAGGTACTCCGGGGAGCTGTTTTTT. Protein sequence: CASSLYGTSGRYSGELFF.

The chain employs TRBV9 and TRBJ1-1, with a tentative D call TRBD1 (5 bases). Germline V gene data show CDR1 as SGDLS and CDR2 as YYNGEE. V was cut by 4 bases and J by 11 bases, with 24 bases left in between. The CDR3 loop spans 15 amino acids. The CDR3 sequence is CASSPWFAGPPSAFF. CDR3 coding DNA: TGTGCCAGCAGCCCCTGGTTTGCGGGACCGCCGAGCGCTTTCTTT.

V gene TRBV7-6 combines with J gene TRBJ2-3; 9 nucleotides match TRBD2. V shed 6 bases, J shed 2 bases, and the junction held 6 bases outside the gene matches. The CDR3 has 15 amino acids. Germline-derived CDR1 and CDR2 are SGHVS and FNYEAQ. This CDR3 reads CASRLAGRDTDTQYF. The CDR3 DNA reads as TGTGCCAGCAGGCTAGCGGGACGGGACACAGATACGCAGTATTTT.

The rearrangement uses TRBV7-6 and TRBJ1-1; D unresolved. This CDR3 is built from 15 residues. Looked up from germline, CDR1 is SGHVS and CDR2 is FNYEAQ. The V gene lost 1 base and the J gene lost 1 base, with 10 bases spanning the gap. This CDR3 reads CASSLDPDSNTEAFF. CDR3 DNA sequence: TGTGCCAGCAGCTTAGACCCAGATTCGAACACTGAAGCTTTCTTT.

V usage is TRBV29-1 and J usage is TRBJ1-2; TRBD1 matches at 12 bases. This CDR3 is built from 15 residues. Trimming cost V 8 bases and J 2 bases; bases outside gene matches: 9. The V gene's germline CDR1 is SQVTM and CDR2 ANQGSEA. In nucleotides, the CDR3 is TGCAGCTCCCGGGACAGGGGGCTCGAGAACTATGGCTACACCTTC. Its protein product is CSSRDRGLENYGYTF.

This clone has more than one count but fewer than ten. The chain combines TRBV6-6 with TRBJ2-3; possibly TRBD1 for D (8 bases). The CDR3 runs 15 residues. Germline assignment: CDR1 MNHNY and CDR2 SVGAGI (reference sequence). V lost 5 bases and J 3 bases, leaving 15 bases between the germline ends. The CDR3 DNA reads as TGTGCCAGCAGTCTCTACAGGGGGGGAACAGATACGCAGTATTTT. Translating it yields CASSLYRGGTDTQYF.

This clone was seen a handful of times. A much larger clone is a single base away; this may be a read error. The chain is built from TRBV6-4 and TRBJ2-6; no reliable D call. The CDR3 loop spans 15 amino acids. V gave up 0 bases and J gave up 0 bases, with 3 bases separating them. The germline CDR1 and CDR2 sequences are MRHNA and SNTAGT. CDR3 protein: CASSDSSSGANVLTF. DNA for the CDR3: TGTGCCAGCAGTGACTCGAGCTCTGGGGCCAACGTCCTGACTTTC.

The V gene is TRBV29-1, the J gene TRBJ2-7, with TRBD1 as a possible D gene (6 bases). The CDR3 runs 15 residues. The V gene's germline CDR1 is SQVTM and CDR2 ANQGSEA. Trimming removed 2 bases at V and 3 bases at J, with 17 bases between. The CDR3 protein is CSVEIRDILHYEQYF. The DNA for the CDR3 is TGCAGCGTTGAAATCCGGGACATCTTACACTACGAGCAGTACTTC.

The J gene is TRBJ1-1, the V gene TRBV6-1; a weak D match, TRBD1 (6 bases). The CDR3 covers 14 residues. Deletions cut 0 bases from V and 6 bases from J, with 11 bases between. CDR1 is MNHNS and CDR2 is SASEGT in the germline V gene. The CDR3 nucleotides read TGTGCCAGCAGTGAAGCGGTGTGGGGGCCTGAAGCTTTCTTT. This gives the protein CASSEAVWGPEAFF.

CDR3 in amino acids: CASSVGETEAFF. Written as DNA, the CDR3 is TGTGCCAGCAGTGTTGGGGAGACTGAAGCTTTCTTT. The rearrangement uses TRBV6-1 and TRBJ1-1; D unresolved. The V and J ends lost 4 bases and 5 bases respectively, with 8 bases between them. The CDR3 totals 12 residues. The germline V gene has CDR1 MNHNS and CDR2 SASEGT.

The chain joins TRBV2 to TRBJ1-2; TRBD1 matches at 9 bases. The germline CDR1 and CDR2 sequences are SNHLY and FYNNEI. V trimming: 5 bases; J trimming: 3 bases; junction bases outside the gene matches: 7. This CDR3 is 15 amino acids long. In DNA, the CDR3 is TGTGCCAGCAGTCACCGGGACAGGGATTACTATGGCTACACCTTC. The encoded protein is CASSHRDRDYYGYTF.

This chain connects TRBV5-4 to TRBJ2-1; no clear D gene. Trimming removed 4 bases at V and 5 bases at J, with 4 bases between. This CDR3 is built from 11 residues. Germline V gene sequence: CDR1 SGHNT, CDR2 YYREEE (reference sequence). The CDR3 DNA is TGTGCCAGCAGCACACACAATGAGCAGTTCTTC. This sequence encodes CASSTHNEQFF.

The chain has TRBV7-9 and TRBJ1-1, with D perhaps TRBD1 (6 bases). V lost 3 bases, J lost 3 bases, and 11 bases lay in between. Germline V gives CDR1 SEHNR, CDR2 FQNEAQ (reference sequence). The CDR3 consists of 14 residues. DNA for the CDR3: TGTGCCAGCAGCTTTGCGACAGGACACACTGAAGCTTTCTTT. The encoded protein is CASSFATGHTEAFF.

The chain has TRBV5-1 and TRBJ2-1; D remains ambiguous. The V gene lost 0 bases and the J gene lost 8 bases, with 15 bases spanning the gap. The CDR3 totals 15 residues. Germline loops: CDR1 SGHRS, CDR2 YFSETQ. CDR3 amino acids: CASSLGRSGIDEQFF. The CDR3 DNA reads as TGCGCCAGCAGCTTGGGGCGTTCTGGAATCGATGAGCAGTTCTTC.

The rearrangement links TRBV28 to TRBJ2-5; 9 bases map to TRBD2. The germline V gene has CDR1 MDHEN and CDR2 SYDVKM. CDR3 size: 17 residues. After removal of 1 base from V and 5 bases from J, the junction contained 11 bases not matched to a gene. The DNA for the CDR3 is TGTGCCAGCAGTTTATATGCTAGCGGGAATTCAGGCGAGACCCAGTACTTC. This encodes CASSLYASGNSGETQYF.

The chain combines TRBV4-1 with TRBJ2-1; TRBD1 aligns across 7 bases. The CDR3 length is 14 residues. CDR1 is MGHRA, CDR2 YSYEKL, per germline. V trimming: 6 bases; J trimming: 4 bases; junction bases outside the gene matches: 6. The CDR3 loop is CASRPGQEYNEQFF. Here the CDR3 DNA reads TGCGCCAGCAGGCCCGGACAGGAGTACAATGAGCAGTTCTTC.

The chain uses TRBV27 and TRBJ2-2; 11 bases map to TRBD2. The junction had 5 bases not matched to a gene; V was cut back by 7 bases and J by 4 bases. The CDR3 consists of 15 residues. Germline values: CDR1 MNHEY, CDR2 SMNVEV (reference sequence). CDR3 region: CASTRGLAATGELFF. As DNA, the CDR3 is TGTGCCAGCACCAGGGGACTAGCGGCCACCGGGGAGCTGTTTTTT.

This clone has just a few counts. CDR3 loop: CASSLSGDRYGYTF. The CDR3 DNA reads TGTGCCAGCAGCTTGTCAGGGGATCGGTATGGCTACACCTTC. The V and J genes are TRBV5-4 and TRBJ1-2; possible D gene TRBD1, 6 bases. CDR1 SGHNT and CDR2 YYREEE come from the germline V gene (reference sequence). The CDR3 has 14 amino acids. Trimming shortened V by 1 base and J by 5 bases, and 12 bases separated the two germline ends.

This clone was observed a handful of times. The J gene is TRBJ1-5, the V gene TRBV18; tentative D call: TRBD1 (6 bases). Deletions cut 4 bases from V and 0 bases from J, with 16 bases between. CDR3 size: 17 residues. In germline, CDR1 is KGHSH, CDR2 LQKENI. The CDR3 DNA follows: TGTGCCAGCTCACTCCGAGGGGGAAGCTATAGCAATCAGCCCCAGCATTTT. Protein sequence: CASSLRGGSYSNQPQHF.

This sequence joins TRBV25-1 and TRBJ2-2; 13 bases are a match to TRBD2. Unmatched junction bases numbered 6, after V lost 4 bases and J lost 7 bases. Germline assignment: CDR1 MGHDK and CDR2 SYGVNS. CDR3 length: 16 residues. The CDR3 loop reads CASSALAGGPGGELFF. CDR3 DNA sequence: TGTGCCAGCAGTGCACTAGCGGGAGGGCCCGGCGGGGAGCTGTTTTTT.

The chain uses TRBV19 and TRBJ1-1; 7 positions agree with TRBD1. This CDR3 comprises 13 residues. CDR1 LNHDA and CDR2 SQIVND come from the germline V gene (reference sequence). V was pared by 5 bases and J by 4 bases, with 4 bases of the junction left unmatched. For the CDR3, the DNA is TGTGCCAGTAGTGATAACAGGGGCACTGAAGCTTTCTTT. Translating it yields CASSDNRGTEAFF.

This chain uses TRBV30 with TRBJ2-7, with D hard to call. V lost 0 bases, J lost 5 bases, and 14 bases lay in between. This CDR3 region has 14 residues. Germline values: CDR1 GTSNPN, CDR2 SVGIG (reference sequence). CDR3 coding DNA: TGTGCCTGGAGTGTAATACTTATAACCCACGAGCAGTACTTC. It translates to CAWSVILITHEQYF.